The clone carrying this T cell receptor beta chain appeared a few times. Its antigen is unknown. Only CD45RO-negative cells positively selected for CCR7 counted as naive CD8 cells, so terminally differentiated effector memory CD45RA+ cells were excluded. CDR3 size: 16 residues. Per the germline V gene, CDR1 is SGHKS and CDR2 is YYEKEE (reference sequence). Trimming stripped 1 base from V and 3 bases from J, with 14 bases between. Here immunoSEQ multiplex PCR was the method, and the copy in TCRdb shows in-frame clones only, minus some. The sample lists about 680,000 clones; 92% were seen once. This entry belongs to a study of shared clonotypes between healthy human individuals. Study-wide results and caveats: Memory subsets had estimated richness that was generally smaller than that of naive subsets. With a handful of donors compared, around 5% of naive CD4 clonotypes were shared.

The chain has TRBV5-5 and TRBJ1-3, with D maybe TRBD1 (5 bases). The TCR sequence derives from a man between 25 and 39 years old in good health. The sequenced material came from naive CD8+ T cells sorted from blood. DNA of the CDR3: TGTGCCAGCAGCTTGAAGGGACGACCCTATGGAAACACCATATATTTT. This gives the protein CASSLKGRPYGNTIYF.